One sample yielded the 28 T cell receptor beta chains listed below, sequenced in a study of spatial heterogeneity in lung cancer. TCRdb used MiXCR to reprocess the 5' RACE reads, holding one entry per CDR3 protein. The top ten hold roughly 28% of the sample, which has roughly 13,000 distinct CDR3 sequences, around 10% seen once. Time point in this sample: sample taken at primary tumor resection. Sequencing covered unsorted whole RNA taken from tumor, nontumor lung or frozen PBMC. The sequenced sample was PBMCs, obtained at surgery. The receptors derive from a male donor with early-stage non-small cell lung cancer.

This clonotype came up many times. This sequence joins TRBV19 and TRBJ2-7; D gene ambiguous. Trimming pared 5 bases from V and 5 bases from J, leaving 10 bases between. The CDR3 has 12 amino acids. In germline, CDR1 is LNHDA, CDR2 SQIVND (reference sequence). The CDR3, as DNA: TGTGCCAGTAGTCATCAAGGCGACGAGCAGTACTTC. This translates into CASSHQGDEQYF.

Many counts were recorded for this clonotype. V gene TRBV20-1 combines with J gene TRBJ2-7, with D tentatively TRBD1 (6 bases). This CDR3 region has 12 residues. Germline V gives CDR1 DFQATT, CDR2 SNEGSKA (reference sequence). V gave up 7 bases and J gave up 1 base, with 11 bases separating them. DNA of the CDR3: TGCAGTGGGGGACACCCTTCCTACGAGCAGTACTTC. Amino acid sequence: CSGGHPSYEQYF.

The table lists this clonotype with many counts. The chain carries TRBV6-2 or TRBV6-3 and TRBJ1-2, with 7 bases matching TRBD1. This CDR3 comprises 15 residues. Germline V gives CDR1 MNHEY, CDR2 SVGEGT. Germline trimming cut 5 bases from V and 7 bases from J; bases unmatched to any gene: 13. In DNA form, the CDR3 reads TGTGCCAGCAGTACCCTCCTGACAGGGAGAGTTGGCTACACCTTC. Its protein product is CASSTLLTGRVGYTF.

Regarding this clonotype: A single base separates this from a much larger clone, so it may be a read error. This is likely a read error, given that the CDR3 carries no conserved phenylalanine or tryptophan at its end. V usage is TRBV2 and J usage is TRBJ2-7, with D perhaps given as TRBD1 or TRBD2 (5 bases each). Germline V gives CDR1 SNHLY, CDR2 FYNNEI. This CDR3 contains 11 residues. Trimming removed 6 bases at V and 10 bases at J, with 13 bases between. CDR3 in amino acids: CASSPGSAQYL. CDR3 bases: TGTGCCAGCAGCCCAGGGAGCGCCCAGTACTTA.

The rearrangement links TRBV7-6 to TRBJ2-7; D might be TRBD2 (6 bases). V was clipped by 1 base and J by 6 bases, with 10 bases between them. Germline assignment: CDR1 SGHVS and CDR2 FNYEAQ. CDR3 size: 13 residues. CDR3 protein: CASSLEEGFEQYF. In DNA form, the CDR3 reads TGTGCCAGCAGCTTAGAGGAGGGATTCGAGCAGTACTTC.

This clonotype was recorded many times. The V call is TRBV19, the J call TRBJ2-5; D might be TRBD1 (5 bases). CDR1 is LNHDA and CDR2 is SQIVND in the germline V gene (reference sequence). The CDR3 is 15 amino acids. Trimming removed 2 bases at V and 2 bases at J, with 12 bases between. This CDR3 is CASSISGQRQETQYF. DNA for the CDR3: TGTGCCAGTAGTATATCAGGACAACGACAAGAGACCCAGTACTTC.

This clonotype was seen more than once but under ten times. In nucleotides, the CDR3 is TGTGCCAGCAGTTCGCCGGGACAGTCCTACGAGCAGTACTTC. Protein sequence: CASSSPGQSYEQYF. The chain has TRBV28 and TRBJ2-7, with 7 positions matching TRBD1. Germline CDR1 MDHEN, CDR2 SYDVKM. The CDR3 is 14 residues long. V dropped 4 bases and J dropped 1; count of bases not matched to a gene: 4.

At least ten counts were recorded for this clonotype. V gene TRBV28 combines with J gene TRBJ2-5; 11 bases are shared with TRBD2. This CDR3 comprises 14 residues. V lost 5 bases, J lost 4 bases, and 3 bases stayed unmatched. In germline, CDR1 is MDHEN, CDR2 SYDVKM. CDR3 region: CASSRLAGRETQYF. CDR3 coding DNA: TGTGCCAGCAGTCGACTAGCGGGAAGAGAGACCCAGTACTTC. Drawing the rest from reference TRBV28 and TRBJ2-5, the complete variable domain is DVKVTQSSRYLVKRTGEKVFLECVQDMDHENMFWYRQDPGLGLRLIYFSYDVKMKEKGDIPEGYSVSREKKERFSLILESASTNQTSMYLCASSRLAGRETQYFGPGTRLLVL.

This clonotype was detected many times. The V and J genes are TRBV11-1 and TRBJ2-5; 10 positions agree with TRBD2. The CDR3 extends over 14 amino acids. The V gene end was trimmed by 6 bases and the J gene end by 3 bases; junction bases not matched to a gene: 4. The germline V gene encodes CDR1 SGHAT and CDR2 FQDESV (reference sequence). CDR3 residues: CASSRTSGEETQYF. In nucleotides, the CDR3 is TGTGCCAGCAGTAGGACTAGCGGAGAAGAGACCCAGTACTTC.

This clonotype was observed at least ten times. The rearrangement links TRBV9 to TRBJ2-7; perhaps TRBD2 as D (6 bases). V lost 4 bases to trimming and J lost 6 bases, with 20 bases between them. Germline CDR1 reads SGDLS; CDR2 reads YYNGEE. The CDR3 runs 15 residues. Written as DNA, the CDR3 is TGTGCCAGCAGCCCCAGTGGGACTCCCTTTACCGAGCAGTACTTC. Translating gives CASSPSGTPFTEQYF.

This clonotype was counted many times. The chain couples TRBV4-2 to TRBJ2-7, with TRBD1 as a possible D gene (7 bases). The CDR3 has 14 residues. Per germline, CDR1 LGHNA and CDR2 YNFKEQ. V dropped 0 bases and J dropped 2 bases, with 8 bases sitting between them. DNA for the CDR3: TGTGCCAGCAGCCAAGACAGGGGGGCCTACGAGCAGTACTTC. Protein: CASSQDRGAYEQYF.

By sample fraction, this clonotype is medium-sized. CDR3 residues: CSVVWGGGTEAFF. Written as DNA, the CDR3 is TGCAGCGTTGTATGGGGCGGTGGCACTGAAGCTTTCTTT. The rearrangement uses TRBV29-1 and TRBJ1-1, with D possibly TRBD1 on 5 matching bases. The CDR3 has 13 residues. Germline CDR1 SQVTM, CDR2 ANQGSEA. V was clipped by 4 bases and J by 4 bases, with 13 bases between them.

This clonotype was found many times. The chain combines TRBV2 with TRBJ1-4; no firm D call. CDR1 and CDR2 from the germline V gene are SNHLY and FYNNEI. The CDR3 runs 14 residues. V lost 7 bases and J 5 bases, leaving 14 bases between the germline ends. The CDR3 is CASTQALGNEKLFF. CDR3 in DNA: TGTGCCAGCACTCAGGCTTTGGGAAATGAAAAACTGTTTTTT.

This clonotype was seen repeatedly, ten times or more. The rearrangement uses TRBV11-2 and TRBJ2-3; 8 bases fit TRBD2. After removal of 0 bases from V and 6 bases from J, the junction contained 5 bases not matched to a gene. The CDR3 contains 15 residues. CDR1 is SGHAT, CDR2 FQNNGV, per germline. The CDR3 sequence is CASSLDGGGADTQYF. CDR3 DNA sequence: TGTGCCAGCAGCTTAGACGGGGGGGGCGCGGATACGCAGTATTTT.

Only a few counts were recorded for this clonotype. The chain joins TRBV29-1 to TRBJ2-5, with 7 bases identical to TRBD1. The germline CDR1 and CDR2 sequences are SQVTM and ANQGSEA. This CDR3 spans 12 amino acids. DNA of the CDR3: TGCACCACAGGGGCGAGCCAAGAGACCCAGTACTTC. This gives the protein CTTGASQETQYF.

The sample holds many counts of this clonotype. The J gene is TRBJ2-2, the V gene TRBV7-2; a weak D match, TRBD2 (6 bases). The germline gives CDR1 SGHTA, CDR2 FQGNSA. This CDR3 is 16 amino acids long. Trimming cost V 4 bases and J 0 bases, with 12 bases left between them. In DNA form, the CDR3 reads TGTGCCAGCAGCTCCGGGGGATCCGCGAACACCGGGGAGCTGTTTTTT. This codes for CASSSGGSANTGELFF.

This clonotype was seen at least ten times. This rearrangement joins TRBV6-2 or TRBV6-3 to TRBJ2-3; no clear D gene. Germline assignment: CDR1 MNHEY and CDR2 SVGEGT. V was cut by 8 bases and J by 6 bases, with 3 bases left in between. This CDR3 spans 9 amino acids. CDR3 in amino acids: CASGDTQYF. The CDR3 region has the DNA TGTGCCAGCGGGGATACGCAGTATTTT.

In its sample, this clonotype was seen many times. V is TRBV25-1 and J is TRBJ2-5; 13 bases are shared with TRBD2. V dropped 3 bases and J dropped 4; count of bases not matched to a gene: 5. CDR3 size: 16 residues. Germline V gene sequence: CDR1 MGHDK, CDR2 SYGVNS. DNA for the CDR3: TGTGCCAGCAGTGACGGACTAGCGGGAGATACAGAGACCCAGTACTTC. Amino acids: CASSDGLAGDTETQYF.

In this sample, this clonotype turned up many times. V is TRBV19 and J is TRBJ2-7; 11 bases are a match to TRBD2. The ends lost 3 bases at V and 5 bases at J; junction bases unmatched: 3. The CDR3 totals 14 residues. CDR1 is LNHDA, CDR2 SQIVND, per germline (reference sequence). CDR3 sequence reads: CASSMGLAAHEQYF. CDR3 bases: TGTGCCAGTAGTATGGGACTAGCGGCTCACGAGCAGTACTTC.

This clonotype was counted many times. The V and J genes are TRBV12-3 or TRBV12-4 and TRBJ2-3, with unresolved D. Trimming removed 5 bases at V and 3 bases at J, with 9 bases between. The CDR3 is 13 amino acids. CDR3 loop: CASSITNTDTQYF. The CDR3 DNA sequence: TGTGCCAGCAGTATTACGAATACAGATACGCAGTATTTT.

The rearrangement uses TRBV23-1 and TRBJ1-5; D possibly corresponds to TRBD1 (5 bases). TRBV23-1 is an ORF; its function is uncertain. V lost 2 bases to trimming and J lost 8 bases, with 16 bases between them. CDR3 length equals 15 residues. The CDR3 DNA reads as TGCGCCAGCAGTCAAGCAGGGTGCGCACCTGAGCCCCAGCATTTT. Amino acid sequence: CASSQAGCAPEPQHF.

The chain is built from TRBV29-1 and TRBJ1-4, with TRBD1 as a possible D gene (6 bases). The CDR3 has 13 residues. V was clipped by 4 bases and J by 4 bases, with 10 bases between them. The germline V gene has CDR1 SQVTM and CDR2 ANQGSEA. The CDR3 DNA reads as TGCAGCGTTGTCGAGGGGGTTAATGAAAAACTGTTTTTT. Translating it yields CSVVEGVNEKLFF.

This clonotype was found many times. The CDR3 sequence is CASSSGGGLYEQYF. For the CDR3, the DNA is TGTGCCAGCAGCTCCGGCGGGGGCCTTTACGAGCAGTACTTC. V gene TRBV5-4 combines with J gene TRBJ2-7, with D perhaps matching TRBD2 (7 bases). The ends were cut back, 3 bases at V and 4 bases at J, with 14 bases in the middle. Germline CDR1 and CDR2: SGHNT and YYREEE (reference sequence). The CDR3 runs to 14 residues.

This clonotype was counted at least ten times. The chain recombines TRBV7-8 with TRBJ2-7; 10 bases are a match to TRBD2. Germline V gene data show CDR1 as SGHVS and CDR2 as FQNEAQ. V lost 5 bases to trimming and J lost 2 bases; unmatched junction nucleotides: 9. The CDR3 has 16 residues. CDR3 loop: CASSRTSGGGTYEQYF. DNA for the CDR3: TGTGCCAGCAGCAGGACTAGCGGAGGGGGAACCTACGAGCAGTACTTC.

This clonotype was counted many times. This chain uses TRBV6-6 with TRBJ2-5, with D possibly matching TRBD2 (6 bases). Trimming stripped 7 bases from V and 4 bases from J, with 13 bases between. The germline gives CDR1 MNHNY, CDR2 SVGAGI (reference sequence). The CDR3 runs 13 residues. CDR3 in amino acids: CASMVGDSETQYF. The CDR3 DNA reads as TGTGCCAGCATGGTCGGGGACTCAGAGACCCAGTACTTC.

This chain connects TRBV3-1 to TRBJ2-2; tentatively, D is TRBD1 or TRBD2 (5 bases each). Per germline, CDR1 LGHDT and CDR2 YNNKEL (reference sequence). Trimming stripped 4 bases from V and 7 bases from J, with 13 bases between. CDR3 length equals 14 residues. CDR3 amino acids: CASSPEGYIGELFF. Written as DNA, the CDR3 is TGTGCCAGCAGCCCCGAGGGGTATATCGGGGAGCTGTTTTTT.

This clonotype was picked up many times. J is TRBJ2-1 and V is TRBV7-3; 9 nucleotides line up with TRBD2. The CDR3 covers 17 residues. CDR1 and CDR2 (germline): SGHTA, FQGTGA. Trimming took 1 base from V and 3 from J; bases not matched to a gene: 7. CDR3 DNA sequence: TGTGCCAGCAGCTTAAGGGGGACTAGCTACGACTACAATGAGCAGTTCTTC. This translates into CASSLRGTSYDYNEQFF.

This chain joins TRBV2 and TRBJ2-5, with no clear D. Trimming stripped 3 bases from V and 7 bases from J, with 12 bases between. The CDR3 sequence is 13 residues long. The V gene's germline CDR1 is SNHLY and CDR2 FYNNEI. The CDR3 nucleotides read TGTGCCAGCAGTGACGGCACCCCCCCGACCCAGTACTTC. As protein: CASSDGTPPTQYF.